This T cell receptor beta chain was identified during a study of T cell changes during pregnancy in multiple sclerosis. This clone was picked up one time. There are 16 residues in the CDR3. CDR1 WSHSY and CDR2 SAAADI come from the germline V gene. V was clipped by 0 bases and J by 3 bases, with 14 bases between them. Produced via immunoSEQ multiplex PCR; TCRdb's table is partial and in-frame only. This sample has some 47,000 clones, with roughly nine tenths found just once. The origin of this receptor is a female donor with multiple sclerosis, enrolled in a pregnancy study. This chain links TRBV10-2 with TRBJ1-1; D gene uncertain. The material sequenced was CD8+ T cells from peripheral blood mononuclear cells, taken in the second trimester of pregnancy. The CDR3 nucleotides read TGCGCCAGCAGTGAGTCGAAACTCTTGATGTACACTGAAGCTTTCTTT. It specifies CASSESKLLMYTEAFF.